These 24 T cell receptor beta chains came from one sample sequenced in a study of blood T cell repertoires in COVID-19. Assay used: immunoSEQ multiplex PCR; TCRdb lists only in-frame clones, some missing. The sample contains hundreds of thousands of clones, 80% to 90% of which appear only once. The sequenced sample consisted of peripheral blood. The receptors derive from a woman in her 70s with COVID-19, enrolled during active disease.

V is TRBV19 and J is TRBJ1-6; D is unclear. CDR1 and CDR2 (germline): LNHDA, SQIVND (reference sequence). Trimming stripped 6 bases from V and 8 bases from J, with 8 bases between. There are 12 residues in the CDR3. The CDR3 bases are TGTGCCAGTAGCCGAGGGTATTCACCCCTCCACTTT. Translated: CASSRGYSPLHF.

This clone was detected a few times. The genes are TRBV12-5 and TRBJ1-1, with D perhaps TRBD1 (5 bases). V dropped 6 bases and J dropped 3 bases, with 8 bases sitting between them. This CDR3 has 12 residues. Germline values: CDR1 LGHNT, CDR2 FRNRAP. This CDR3 reads CASGPRDTEAFF. The CDR3 region has the DNA TGTGCTAGTGGCCCCAGGGACACTGAAGCTTTCTTT.

CDR3 sequence: CASSQGPGTSRETQYF. The CDR3 DNA follows: TGTGCCAGCAGCCAAGGACCCGGGACTAGCAGGGAGACCCAGTACTTC. This chain joins TRBV4-2 and TRBJ2-5, with 9 bases aligning to TRBD2. V was clipped by 1 base and J by 5 bases; unmatched bases: 8. Per germline, CDR1 LGHNA and CDR2 YNFKEQ. This CDR3 has 16 amino acids.

This clone has only one observation. The chain couples TRBV19 to TRBJ2-5; TRBD2 matches 13 bases. Unmatched junction bases numbered 14, after V lost 4 bases and J lost 6 bases. Germline CDR1 LNHDA, CDR2 SQIVND (reference sequence). The length of the CDR3 is 18 residues. The CDR3 loop reads CASSRTPRTSGRTQTQYF. The CDR3 DNA sequence: TGTGCCAGTAGTAGGACCCCCAGGACTAGCGGGAGAACACAGACCCAGTACTTC.

This sequence joins TRBV19 and TRBJ1-1; D is unclear. Germline-derived CDR1 and CDR2 are LNHDA and SQIVND (reference sequence). The CDR3 loop spans 14 amino acids. V lost 3 bases, J lost 0 bases, and 8 bases lay in between. Written as DNA, the CDR3 is TGTGCCAGTAGTATTTCCGGGATGAACACTGAAGCTTTCTTT. This encodes CASSISGMNTEAFF.

The chain has TRBV7-2 and TRBJ2-7, with D hard to call. Trimming shortened V by 1 base and J by 7 bases, and 11 bases separated the two germline ends. The CDR3 extends over 13 amino acids. Germline CDR1 SGHTA, CDR2 FQGNSA. CDR3 sequence: CASSLEAVMEQYF. Written as DNA, the CDR3 is TGTGCCAGCAGCTTAGAGGCGGTAATGGAGCAGTACTTC.

V is TRBV6-6 and J is TRBJ2-3; TRBD2 agrees at 10 bases. Trimming cost V 8 bases and J 1 base; bases outside gene matches: 9. Germline V gene lookup returns CDR1 MNHNY and CDR2 SVGAGI (reference sequence). There are 16 residues in the CDR3. The CDR3 loop is CASRLAGGGGTDTQYF. CDR3 nucleotides: TGTGCCAGCCGATTAGCGGGAGGAGGTGGCACAGATACGCAGTATTTT.

This clone was seen repeatedly, ten times or more. The CDR3 loop is CASSPGQGKTGELFF. The CDR3 nucleotides are TGTGCCAGCAGCCCGGGACAGGGGAAGACCGGGGAGCTGTTTTTT. The chain uses TRBV11-2 and TRBJ2-2; the match to TRBD1 covers 10 bases. Germline V gene lookup returns CDR1 SGHAT and CDR2 FQNNGV. V shed 5 bases and J 5 bases; nucleotides not matched to a gene: 5. The CDR3 length is 15 residues.

The chain has TRBV6-5 and TRBJ1-5; tentative D call: TRBD1 (5 bases). Per germline, CDR1 MNHEY and CDR2 SVGAGI. This CDR3 has 16 amino acids. Trimming took 0 bases from V and 4 from J, leaving 13 bases between them. CDR3 loop: CASSYSPRQSNQPQHF. Written as DNA, the CDR3 is TGTGCCAGCAGTTACTCTCCACGACAGTCTAATCAGCCCCAGCATTTT.

V is TRBV6-2 or TRBV6-3 and J is TRBJ2-3; 9 bases line up with TRBD1. This CDR3 has 14 amino acids. The ends lost 2 bases at V and 10 bases at J; junction bases unmatched: 7. The germline gives CDR1 MNHEY, CDR2 SVGEGT. The CDR3 coding sequence is TGTGCCAGCAGTTACACAGGGGGCTTCTTTCCGCAGTATTTT. Translated: CASSYTGGFFPQYF.

The rearrangement uses TRBV27 and TRBJ2-2; TRBD2 aligns across 10 bases. V lost 5 bases to trimming and J lost 5 bases; unmatched junction nucleotides: 8. Looked up from germline, CDR1 is MNHEY and CDR2 is SMNVEV (reference sequence). This CDR3 region has 16 residues. The CDR3 spells CASSLLAGVETGELFF. The DNA for the CDR3 is TGTGCCAGCAGTCTGCTAGCGGGAGTGGAAACCGGGGAGCTGTTTTTT.

This CDR3 is CASSLVPGTDYNSPLHF. Written as DNA, the CDR3 is TGTGCCAGCAGCTTAGTTCCAGGGACAGACTATAATTCACCCCTCCACTTT. This chain connects TRBV7-3 to TRBJ1-6, with 7 bases matching TRBD1. Losses at the gene ends were 2 bases for V and 3 bases for J; bases not matched to a gene: 7. This CDR3 has 17 amino acids. From germline, CDR1 is SGHTA and CDR2 FQGTGA.

The chain combines TRBV19 with TRBJ2-5; 7 bases fit TRBD2. CDR1 is LNHDA, CDR2 SQIVND, per germline (reference sequence). V was clipped by 3 bases and J by 1 base; unmatched bases: 5. The CDR3 loop spans 15 amino acids. This CDR3 is CASSIASGPQETQYF. In DNA, the CDR3 is TGTGCCAGTAGTATCGCTAGCGGCCCCCAAGAGACCCAGTACTTC.

The chain has TRBV19 and TRBJ1-1; D may be TRBD1 (5 bases). The CDR3 has 17 residues. CDR1 and CDR2 from the germline V gene are LNHDA and SQIVND (reference sequence). V lost 7 bases and J lost 0, with 21 bases in between. CDR3 protein: CASTPRGEWAVNTEAFF. The DNA for the CDR3 is TGTGCCAGTACCCCCCGGGGGGAATGGGCCGTGAACACTGAAGCTTTCTTT.

The V call is TRBV11-2, the J call TRBJ1-3; D gene ambiguous. The CDR3 runs to 15 residues. Trimming left V 2 bases short and J 0 bases short, with 8 bases between. The germline V gene has CDR1 SGHAT and CDR2 FQNNGV. CDR3 sequence reads: CASSLQVASGNTIYF. The CDR3 DNA reads as TGTGCCAGCAGCTTACAGGTTGCCTCTGGAAACACCATATATTTT.

This clone was detected once. This rearrangement joins TRBV7-2 to TRBJ2-5; D unclear. The CDR3 extends over 15 amino acids. Germline CDR1 is SGHTA and CDR2 is FQGNSA. V lost 0 bases, J lost 7 bases, and 15 bases lay in between. This CDR3 reads CASSLARPQRRTQYF. In DNA, the CDR3 is TGTGCCAGCAGCTTAGCGCGGCCTCAGAGGCGGACCCAGTACTTC.

The gene calls are TRBV7-9 and TRBJ2-5; TRBD2 is a possible D gene (6 bases). CDR3 length: 16 residues. The V end was cut by 5 bases, the J end by 5 bases, with 21 bases between. The germline CDR1 and CDR2 sequences are SEHNR and FQNEAQ (reference sequence). The CDR3 sequence: CASSLWETRGSETQYF. The CDR3 coding sequence is TGTGCCAGCAGCCTGTGGGAGACTAGGGGATCCGAGACCCAGTACTTC.

Written as DNA, the CDR3 is TGTGCCAGCAGCCACGCGGGACGGGCTTTCTTT. Encoded protein: CASSHAGRAFF. The chain joins TRBV11-3 to TRBJ1-1, with D possibly matching TRBD1 (5 bases). The CDR3 totals 11 residues. V lost 5 bases to trimming and J lost 11 bases, with 12 bases between them. CDR1 and CDR2 (germline): SGHNT, YENEEA.

This clone was observed a few times. The chain has TRBV6-5 and TRBJ2-1; a possible D gene is TRBD1 (5 bases). The germline V gene has CDR1 MNHEY and CDR2 SVGAGI. Deletions cut 7 bases from V and 3 bases from J, with 13 bases between. The CDR3 extends over 14 amino acids. CDR3 amino acids: CASILHDSYNEQFF. In DNA form, the CDR3 reads TGTGCCAGCATTCTCCACGACAGCTACAATGAGCAGTTCTTC.

On this clone itself: The junction does not match germline at one end; this may be a read error. This rearrangement joins TRBV2 to TRBJ2-7, with D perhaps TRBD1 (7 bases). From germline, CDR1 is SNHLY and CDR2 FYNNEI. This CDR3 is built from 12 residues. CDR3 loop: CASSYQTGRSDF. CDR3 DNA: TGTGCCAGCAGTTACCAGACAGGGAGGTCGGACTTC.

The chain joins TRBV24-1 to TRBJ1-5; a possible D gene is TRBD1 (6 bases). CDR1 KGHDR and CDR2 SFDVKD come from the germline V gene. With 4 bases removed from V and 3 bases from J, the gap between germline ends came to 12 bases. This CDR3 has 15 residues. The CDR3 DNA is TGTGCCACCAGTGAAGCCGGACAGAACAATCAGCCCCAGCATTTT. It translates to CATSEAGQNNQPQHF.

The rearrangement uses TRBV19 and TRBJ1-1, with 8 positions matching TRBD1. V shed 3 bases, J shed 4 bases, and the junction held 4 bases outside the gene matches. The CDR3 is 14 amino acids. Per germline, CDR1 LNHDA and CDR2 SQIVND (reference sequence). CDR3 region: CASSIAGGLTEAFF. Written as DNA, the CDR3 is TGTGCCAGTAGTATTGCAGGGGGCCTCACTGAAGCTTTCTTT.

The CDR3 DNA reads TGTGCCAGCAGTTTACAAACCCCACAGGGGATCTACGAGCAGTACTTC. As protein: CASSLQTPQGIYEQYF. The gene calls are TRBV27 and TRBJ2-7; 7 bases are a match to TRBD1. With V trimmed by 2 bases and J by 3 bases, 10 bases remained unmatched. This CDR3 region has 16 residues. Germline V gene sequence: CDR1 MNHEY, CDR2 SMNVEV (reference sequence).

This clone was seen a single time. This rearrangement joins TRBV7-2 to TRBJ2-4; TRBD2 matches 7 bases. The V gene end was trimmed by 1 base and the J gene end by 8 bases; junction bases not matched to a gene: 8. The CDR3 length is 15 residues. The germline CDR1 and CDR2 sequences are SGHTA and FQGNSA. CDR3: CASSLVGGRAYIQYF. CDR3 nucleotide sequence: TGTGCCAGCAGCTTAGTAGGAGGGAGGGCGTACATTCAGTACTTC.